This T cell receptor beta chain emerged from a study of T cells in Graves' hyperthyroidism and ophthalmopathy. Regions amplified from RNA transcripts were the TCR beta CDR3 regions. HTBI primers drove first-round RT-PCR of the TCR CDR3. From the multiplex PCR reads, TCRdb called clonotypes with MiXCR, one entry per CDR3 protein. The table has roughly 840,000 distinct CDR3 sequences, approximately 40% seen once. Study results and limitations: Blood also held most thyroid clonotypes expanded beyond 0.001.

The CDR3 sequence is 13 residues long. Germline V gives CDR1 ENHRY, CDR2 SYGVKD. Trimming stripped 10 bases from V and 7 bases from J, with 19 bases between. Diagnosis rested on symptoms, serum thyroxine and TRAb, thyroid ultrasound, and orbital computed tomography. Extraction of PBMCs used 8.5 to 10 ml of fresh peripheral blood. This clonotype has a count of ten or more. Its antigen is still unknown. The sequence came from a man younger than 35 with Graves' hyperthyroidism. This chain links TRBV10-3 with TRBJ2-5, with D perhaps TRBD2 (6 bases). Sequenced sample: blood. The CDR3 here is CATRDSSVATQYF. The CDR3 region has the DNA TGTGCCACCCGGGACTCCTCCGTCGCGACCCAGTACTTC.